One TCR beta chain is described in this entry. Its antigen is undetermined. Clones were sequenced by immunoSEQ multiplex PCR, and TCRdb holds only the in-frame ones, with some missing. The data contain tens of thousands of clones, 85% of them seen just once; the ten biggest clones take up approximately 19%. These data belong to a study of T cell responses to AZD1222 COVID-19 vaccine. Germline V CDR1 and CDR2: SNHLY, FYNNEI. V was cut by 5 bases and J by 2 bases, with 9 bases left in between. The CDR3 spans 13 residues. Notes on the study in general: Close to half of all spike-specific TCRs reportedly target regions of the variants that are unmutated. Donors were chiefly white British, with a greater number of females, and clonal diversity was perhaps underestimated.

The source of this sequence is an adult in good health. The sample in question was peripheral blood, obtained on day 0 of AZD1222 vaccination. The rearrangement links TRBV2 to TRBJ1-2, with D possibly being TRBD1 (6 bases). The CDR3 here is CASSSQGNYGYTF. For the CDR3, the DNA is TGTGCCAGCAGTAGCCAGGGGAACTATGGCTACACCTTC.